These 21 T cell receptor beta chains originate from one sample sequenced in a study of blood T cell repertoires in COVID-19. Using immunoSEQ multiplex PCR, the repertoire was profiled, and TCRdb retains in-frame clones only, with some absent. The sample includes 40,000 to 50,000 clones, 80% to 90% of them seen just once. The material sequenced was peripheral blood. The receptors here all came from a human donor in a cohort sampled during active COVID-19.

This rearrangement joins TRBV6-6 to TRBJ1-6; D may be TRBD1 (5 bases). The germline V and J ends were trimmed by 5 bases and 5 bases, with 13 bases remaining between them. Germline V gene data show CDR1 as MNHNY and CDR2 as SVGAGI (reference sequence). The CDR3 sequence is 15 residues long. CDR3 coding DNA: TGTGCCAGCAGTGTAGACAGCAGGAATAATTCACCCCTCCACTTT. Protein: CASSVDSRNNSPLHF.

V and J are TRBV5-6 and TRBJ2-6, with D possibly being TRBD1 (5 bases). This CDR3 is 16 amino acids long. V was clipped by 5 bases and J by 0 bases, with 12 bases between them. The germline CDR1 and CDR2 sequences are SGHDT and YYEEEE. The CDR3 protein is CASSLRVSSGANVLTF. The CDR3 bases are TGTGCCAGCAGTCTCAGGGTAAGCTCTGGGGCCAACGTCCTGACTTTC.

The gene calls are TRBV3-1 (or the pseudogene TRBV3-2) and TRBJ1-5, with 11 positions matching TRBD1. Germline CDR1 reads LGHDT; CDR2 reads YNNKEL (reference sequence). Unmatched junction bases numbered 2, after V lost 3 bases and J lost 7 bases. This CDR3 is 14 amino acids long. The CDR3 DNA reads TGTGCCAGCAGCCAGGGACAGGGGGAACAGCCCCAGCATTTT. Encoded protein: CASSQGQGEQPQHF.

This sequence joins TRBV6-2 or TRBV6-3 and TRBJ1-5; no firm D call. The germline V and J ends were trimmed by 5 bases and 0 bases, with 8 bases remaining between them. Germline CDR1 reads MNHEY; CDR2 reads SVGEGT. This CDR3 is built from 14 residues. The CDR3 DNA reads as TGTGCCAGCAGTCAGACATTTAGCAATCAGCCCCAGCATTTT. It encodes CASSQTFSNQPQHF.

This sequence joins TRBV5-1 and TRBJ2-7, with D possibly TRBD1 on 5 matching bases. Trimming stripped 0 bases from V and 3 bases from J, with 16 bases between. Germline CDR1 and CDR2: SGHRS and YFSETQ. CDR3 length: 16 amino acids. The CDR3 spells CASSLVFQGQGYEQYF. CDR3 DNA sequence: TGCGCCAGCAGCTTGGTTTTCCAGGGCCAGGGCTACGAGCAGTACTTC.

The chain joins TRBV29-1 to TRBJ1-2; weak D call: TRBD1 (6 bases). CDR3 length: 13 residues. V lost 7 bases and J lost 8, with 20 bases in between. Germline values: CDR1 SQVTM, CDR2 ANQGSEA. CDR3 nucleotide sequence: TGCAGCGCACCCACGACAGGAATGATCGGCTACACCTTC. Its protein product is CSAPTTGMIGYTF.

The chain combines TRBV18 with TRBJ1-2; TRBD1 matches at 7 bases. The CDR3 contains 16 residues. Germline values: CDR1 KGHSH, CDR2 LQKENI. After removal of 1 base from V and 4 bases from J, the junction contained 9 bases not matched to a gene. CDR3 in amino acids: CASSPRSSGGSYGYTF. For the CDR3, the DNA is TGTGCCAGCTCACCACGGAGCTCAGGGGGTTCCTATGGCTACACCTTC.

The CDR3 region is CASSFLTGHYEQYF. As DNA, the CDR3 is TGCGCCAGCAGTTTCCTAACAGGGCACTACGAGCAGTACTTC. This sequence joins TRBV5-1 and TRBJ2-7, with D maybe TRBD1 (6 bases). V was pared by 5 bases and J by 3 bases, with 15 bases between. Germline V gene sequence: CDR1 SGHRS, CDR2 YFSETQ. The CDR3 loop spans 14 amino acids.

The chain has TRBV7-9 and TRBJ2-1, with 9 bases matching TRBD1. Germline trimming cut 5 bases from V and 0 bases from J; bases unmatched to any gene: 14. The CDR3 has 19 amino acids. Germline V gives CDR1 SEHNR, CDR2 FQNEAQ (reference sequence). CDR3 residues: CASSPTYPGQGYSYNEQFF. DNA of the CDR3: TGTGCCAGCAGCCCCACATATCCGGGACAGGGATACTCCTACAATGAGCAGTTCTTC.

J is TRBJ2-7 and V is TRBV7-2; weak D call: TRBD2 (5 bases). Germline values: CDR1 SGHTA, CDR2 FQGNSA. The CDR3 sequence is 14 residues long. The ends were cut back, 7 bases at V and 7 bases at J, with 20 bases in the middle. CDR3 protein: CASTPLRVSGEQYF. The CDR3 DNA follows: TGTGCCAGCACCCCCTTAAGGGTTTCGGGGGAGCAGTACTTC. The full variable domain, with the rest looked up from reference TRBV7-2 and TRBJ2-7, is GAGVSQSPSNKVTEKGKDVELRCDPISGHTALYWYRQSLGQGLEFLIYFQGNSAPDKSGLPSDRFSAERTGGSVSTLTIQRTQQEDSAVYLCASTPLRVSGEQYFGPGTRLTVT.

The rearrangement links TRBV4-2 to TRBJ2-1; 7 bases fit TRBD2. The CDR3 has 13 residues. The germline CDR1 and CDR2 sequences are LGHNA and YNFKEQ. V trimming: 0 bases; J trimming: 15 bases; junction bases outside the gene matches: 8. Here the CDR3 DNA reads TGTGCCAGCAGCCAAGAAGGGCGGGACTACCGGTTCTTC. Protein: CASSQEGRDYRFF.

V gene TRBV9 combines with J gene TRBJ2-5; maybe TRBD1 (6 bases). V was trimmed by 3 bases and J by 5 bases, leaving 14 bases between them. CDR1 SGDLS and CDR2 YYNGEE come from the germline V gene. This CDR3 is built from 14 residues. CDR3 coding DNA: TGTGCCAGCAGCGCAGGGGACCGCGGCGAGACCCAGTACTTC. It specifies CASSAGDRGETQYF.

This sequence joins TRBV6-2 or TRBV6-3 and TRBJ2-1; TRBD1 is a possible D gene (6 bases). Trimming left V 5 bases short and J 2 bases short, with 10 bases between. Germline-derived CDR1 and CDR2 are MNHEY and SVGEGT. This CDR3 has 14 residues. The CDR3 DNA follows: TGTGCCAGCAGTACAGGGATCCCCTACAATGAGCAGTTCTTC. Its protein product is CASSTGIPYNEQFF.

The CDR3 region has the DNA TGTGCCAGCAGCTATTCCCGGTTCAATGAGCAGTTCTTC. Residues: CASSYSRFNEQFF. This rearrangement joins TRBV7-2 to TRBJ2-1, with D unclear. The CDR3 consists of 13 residues. Germline V CDR1 and CDR2: SGHTA, FQGNSA. V was pared by 4 bases and J by 6 bases, with 10 bases between.

The genes are TRBV7-9 and TRBJ1-2; the match to TRBD1 covers 9 bases. The CDR3 has 13 residues. Germline lookup yields CDR1 SEHNR and CDR2 FQNEAQ (reference sequence). J lost 6 bases, V lost 1 base, and 0 bases had no gene match. CDR3 in amino acids: CASSLGTGDGYTF. As DNA, the CDR3 is TGTGCCAGCAGCTTAGGGACAGGGGATGGCTACACCTTC.

This chain links TRBV7-7 with TRBJ2-5, with D maybe TRBD2 (6 bases). From germline, CDR1 is SSHAT and CDR2 FNYEAQ (reference sequence). V was pared by 1 base and J by 7 bases, with 13 bases between. The CDR3 has 14 amino acids. The CDR3 spells CASSLVVGGGTQYF. The CDR3 DNA reads as TGTGCCAGCAGCTTAGTAGTGGGGGGAGGGACCCAGTACTTC.

The chain carries TRBV19 and TRBJ1-3, with TRBD1 matching over 9 bases. This CDR3 contains 16 residues. Looked up from germline, CDR1 is LNHDA and CDR2 is SQIVND (reference sequence). V shed 6 bases, J shed 0 bases, and the junction held 6 bases outside the gene matches. The CDR3 nucleotides read TGTGCCAGTAGCGGGACAGGGTTTTTCTCTGGAAACACCATATATTTT. Protein: CASSGTGFFSGNTIYF.

The rearrangement links TRBV10-1 to TRBJ2-1; no clear D gene. V was cut by 3 bases and J by 7 bases, with 10 bases left in between. This CDR3 region has 13 residues. Germline V gene data show CDR1 as WNHNN and CDR2 as SYGVQD (reference sequence). CDR3 residues: CASSEHIVNEQFF. CDR3 sequence (DNA): TGCGCCAGCAGTGAACACATTGTAAATGAGCAGTTCTTC.

The chain carries TRBV7-9 and TRBJ2-7; no clear D. This CDR3 contains 14 residues. CDR1 and CDR2 (germline): SEHNR, FQNEAQ (reference sequence). V was pared by 2 bases and J by 9 bases, with 17 bases between. The CDR3 loop is CASSLYASSPGQYF. For the CDR3, the DNA is TGTGCCAGCAGCTTATATGCGAGTTCACCTGGGCAGTACTTC.

The J gene is TRBJ2-1, the V gene TRBV4-2; D perhaps matches TRBD2 (5 bases). V lost 0 bases, J lost 7 bases, and 7 bases lay in between. Germline V gene data show CDR1 as LGHNA and CDR2 as YNFKEQ. CDR3 length: 13 amino acids. The CDR3 reads CASSQEGVNEQFF. The DNA for the CDR3 is TGTGCCAGCAGCCAAGAGGGAGTAAATGAGCAGTTCTTC.

This chain joins TRBV11-2 and TRBJ1-3; 7 bases line up with TRBD1. This CDR3 has 13 residues. J lost 4 bases, V lost 4 bases, and 1 base had no gene match. Germline V gene lookup returns CDR1 SGHAT and CDR2 FQNNGV. The CDR3 DNA sequence: TGTGCCAGCAGCTCGGACAGGGGAAACACCATATATTTT. It is translated as CASSSDRGNTIYF.